One sample yielded the 22 T cell receptor beta chains listed below, sequenced in a study of tumor-infiltrating lymphocytes in oesophageal squamous cell carcinoma. TCRdb reprocessed the PCR reads with MiXCR, giving one entry per CDR3 protein. The sample records approximately 15,000 distinct CDR3 sequences, 50% being singletons. The source material was blood. The receptors stem from a male donor with esophageal squamous cell carcinoma.

The chain is built from TRBV7-3 and TRBJ2-1, with 9 nucleotides matching TRBD1. CDR1 is SGHTA and CDR2 is FQGTGA in the germline V gene. V was clipped by 3 bases and J by 6 bases; unmatched bases: 0. CDR3 length: 13 amino acids. In DNA form, the CDR3 reads TGTGCCAGCAGCTTGGACAGGGGCAATGAGCAGTTCTTC. It specifies CASSLDRGNEQFF.

About this clonotype: A read error may account for a junction end that differs from germline. Here the CDR3 reads CVSSLSRVDTQYF. The CDR3 DNA is TGTGTCAGCAGTTTATCGAGGGTGGATACGCAGTATTTT. The chain carries TRBV27 and TRBJ2-3, with D maybe TRBD2 (5 bases). This CDR3 has 13 amino acids. CDR1 and CDR2 from the germline V gene are MNHEY and SMNVEV (reference sequence).

Only a few counts were recorded for this clonotype. J is TRBJ2-5 and V is TRBV7-6; weak D call: TRBD2 (5 bases). Germline CDR1 and CDR2: SGHVS and FNYEAQ. The CDR3 is 14 amino acids. V lost 1 base, J lost 3 bases, and 9 bases lay in between. For the CDR3, the DNA is TGTGCCAGCAGCTTAGGGTACGGGGAAGAGACCCAGTACTTC. It codes for CASSLGYGEETQYF.

This clonotype was counted many times. The CDR3 protein is CASRKNEQFF. CDR3 bases: TGTGCCAGCAGGAAGAATGAGCAGTTCTTC. The genes are TRBV2 and TRBJ2-1, with D unresolved. The ends were cut back, 6 bases at V and 7 bases at J, with 4 bases in the middle. This CDR3 spans 10 amino acids. Germline assignment: CDR1 SNHLY and CDR2 FYNNEI.

The gene calls are TRBV7-2 and TRBJ2-5, with 10 nucleotides matching TRBD2. The CDR3 is 17 amino acids. V dropped 0 bases and J dropped 5; count of bases not matched to a gene: 9. Germline V gives CDR1 SGHTA, CDR2 FQGNSA. The DNA of the CDR3 is TGTGCCAGCAGCTTAGCGCTATCTAGCGGGAGTAGGGAGACCCAGTACTTC. It is translated as CASSLALSSGSRETQYF.

The rearrangement joins TRBV7-2 to TRBJ2-2; TRBD2 aligns across 13 bases. CDR1 and CDR2 from the germline V gene are SGHTA and FQGNSA. V was clipped by 5 bases and J by 5 bases; unmatched bases: 5. This CDR3 has 16 amino acids. The CDR3 DNA is TGTGCCAGCAGCCTGACTAGCGGGAGGTGGACCGGGGAGCTGTTTTTT. It is translated as CASSLTSGRWTGELFF. The full variable domain, in which reference TRBV7-2 and TRBJ2-2 provide the parts outside the CDR3, is GAGVSQSPSNKVTEKGKDVELRCDPISGHTALYWYRQSLGQGLEFLIYFQGNSAPDKSGLPSDRFSAERTGGSVSTLTIQRTQQEDSAVYLCASSLTSGRWTGELFFGEGSRLTVL.

This clonotype showed up just a few times. For the CDR3, the DNA is TGTGCCAGCAGTGAGGGTCTCTCTGGAAACACCATATATTTT. Protein product: CASSEGLSGNTIYF. The chain joins TRBV2 to TRBJ1-3; D gene ambiguous. Germline CDR1 SNHLY, CDR2 FYNNEI. Trimming shortened V by 3 bases and J by 0 bases, and 6 bases separated the two germline ends. CDR3 length: 14 residues.

V usage is TRBV7-2 and J usage is TRBJ2-1, with 7 bases fitting TRBD1. There are 15 residues in the CDR3. Per the germline V gene, CDR1 is SGHTA and CDR2 is FQGNSA. V shed 5 bases and J 6 bases; nucleotides not matched to a gene: 10. In DNA, the CDR3 is TGTGCCAGCAGCCTACCGGGACAGAAGGTCAATGAGCAGTTCTTC. Translating it yields CASSLPGQKVNEQFF.

V gene TRBV6-6 combines with J gene TRBJ2-1; unclear D gene. V was cut by 0 bases and J by 1 base, with 10 bases left in between. Germline-derived CDR1 and CDR2 are MNHNY and SVGAGI (reference sequence). This CDR3 region has 16 residues. CDR3 coding DNA: TGTGCCAGCAGTTACTCCTTGCCTGAATCCTACAATGAGCAGTTCTTC. This encodes CASSYSLPESYNEQFF.

This clonotype is medium-sized in the sample. This chain connects TRBV5-1 to TRBJ2-2; D remains unclear. This CDR3 has 15 amino acids. The germline gives CDR1 SGHRS, CDR2 YFSETQ. V was pared by 0 bases and J by 5 bases, with 11 bases between. CDR3 protein: CASSLVGMSTGELFF. The CDR3 region has the DNA TGCGCCAGCAGCTTGGTGGGCATGTCGACCGGGGAGCTGTTTTTT.

J is TRBJ2-1 and V is TRBV6-2 or TRBV6-3; D is perhaps TRBD2 (6 bases). Trimming took 2 bases from V and 6 from J, leaving 8 bases between them. Looked up from germline, CDR1 is MNHEY and CDR2 is SVGEGT. This CDR3 region has 13 residues. For the CDR3, the DNA is TGTGCCAGCAGTTACCGGGGACTCAATGAGCAGTTCTTC. Protein sequence: CASSYRGLNEQFF.

V gene TRBV7-6 combines with J gene TRBJ1-1; 8 bases agree with TRBD1. Trimming cost V 5 bases and J 0 bases; bases outside gene matches: 2. CDR3 length equals 14 residues. Germline lookup yields CDR1 SGHVS and CDR2 FNYEAQ. The CDR3 region has the DNA TGTGCCAGCAGCCAGGACAGGGTGAACACTGAAGCTTTCTTT. Translation: CASSQDRVNTEAFF. The entire variable domain, with the rest obtained from reference TRBV7-6 and TRBJ1-1, is as follows: GAGVSQSPRYKVTKRGQDVALRCDPISGHVSLYWYRQALGQGPEFLTYFNYEAQQDKSGLPNDRFSAERPEGSISTLTIQRTEQRDSAMYRCASSQDRVNTEAFFGQGTRLTVV.

The rearrangement joins TRBV7-6 to TRBJ2-7, with D hard to call. CDR3 size: 12 residues. CDR1 and CDR2 (germline): SGHVS, FNYEAQ. The V and J ends lost 1 base and 5 bases respectively, with 6 bases between them. The CDR3 spells CASSLGGDEQYF. The DNA for the CDR3 is TGTGCCAGCAGCTTAGGTGGTGACGAGCAGTACTTC. Looking up the rest from reference TRBV7-6 and TRBJ2-7 gives the full variable domain: GAGVSQSPRYKVTKRGQDVALRCDPISGHVSLYWYRQALGQGPEFLTYFNYEAQQDKSGLPNDRFSAERPEGSISTLTIQRTEQRDSAMYRCASSLGGDEQYFGPGTRLTVT.

The chain combines TRBV7-3 with TRBJ2-7; D perhaps matches TRBD1 (6 bases). The J call is doubtful: the DNA matches TRBJ2-1 better. Germline V gives CDR1 SGHTA, CDR2 FQGTGA. The CDR3 length is 15 residues. The CDR3 sequence: CASSLEQGALRKQFF. The DNA of the CDR3 is TGTGCCAGCAGCTTAGAACAGGGTGCCTTAAGGAAGCAGTTCTTC.

This clonotype was seen a few times. The CDR3 does not end in the conserved phenylalanine or tryptophan, so this is likely a read error. The DNA is omitted, as the CDR3 cannot be located on it reliably, and the CDR3 follows TCRdb's listing. The V gene is TRBV6-1, the J gene TRBJ2-5. Including both end residues, the CDR3 is 8 amino acids long. Per the germline V gene, CDR1 is MNHNS and CDR2 is SASEGT. CDR3 residues: CASSVYIV.

In its sample, this clonotype was seen many times. A much larger clonotype is one base distant, so this may be a read error. The chain recombines TRBV11-1 with TRBJ2-5; D not certain. The CDR3 is 12 residues long. Trimming took off 2 bases at V and 11 bases at J, with 12 bases between the two ends. Germline CDR1 reads SGHAT; CDR2 reads FQDESV (reference sequence). As DNA, the CDR3 is TGTGCCAGCAGCTTACCCGACAATGAGCAGTACTTC. Its protein is CASSLPDNEQYF. The complete variable domain, with remaining parts taken from reference TRBV11-1 and TRBJ2-5, reads EAEVAQSPRYKITEKSQAVAFWCDPISGHATLYWYRQILGQGPELLVQFQDESVVDDSQLPKDRFSAERLKGVDSTLKIQPAELGDSAMYLCASSLPDNEQYFGPGTRLLVL.

This clonotype was seen many times. The rearrangement uses TRBV27 and TRBJ1-1; 7 bases agree with TRBD1. The CDR3 is 13 amino acids. Germline CDR1 is MNHEY and CDR2 is SMNVEV (reference sequence). The junction had 3 bases not matched to a gene; V was cut back by 5 bases and J by 3 bases. CDR3 in amino acids: CASSPTGYTEAFF. In nucleotides, the CDR3 is TGTGCCAGCAGTCCGACAGGGTACACTGAAGCTTTCTTT.

The chain joins TRBV6-1 to TRBJ2-7, with 8 bases matching TRBD2. The J call is uncertain, as TRBJ2-5 better fits the DNA end. CDR1 is MNHNS, CDR2 SASEGT, per germline. The CDR3 covers 15 residues. CDR3 in amino acids: CASRPGTRHRETQYF. The CDR3 nucleotides read TGTGCCAGCAGACCCGGGACTAGGCATCGTGAGACCCAGTACTTC.

There are a few counts of this clonotype. CDR3 coding DNA: TGTGCCAGCAGTTGGACAGGGGGTGAGCAGTTCTTC. This sequence encodes CASSWTGGEQFF. The chain joins TRBV12-3 or TRBV12-4 to TRBJ2-1, with 10 bases lining up with TRBD1. V gave up 4 bases and J gave up 9 bases; unmatched junction bases: 0. This CDR3 is 12 amino acids long.

The chain joins TRBV11-1 to TRBJ2-1; TRBD1 matches 10 bases. Germline values: CDR1 SGHAT, CDR2 FQDESV (reference sequence). The CDR3 length is 14 residues. V lost 4 bases and J lost 16; bases outside the gene matches: 13. The CDR3 protein is CASSSGQGNTEAFF. CDR3 nucleotide sequence: TGTGCCAGCAGCTCGGGACAGGGGAACACTGAAGCTTTCTTC.

The rearrangement links TRBV7-6 to TRBJ2-3; 12 bases are shared with TRBD2. TRBJ2-5 explains the end of the DNA better; the J call may be wrong. This CDR3 has 16 amino acids. Germline CDR1 SGHVS, CDR2 FNYEAQ. The CDR3 region has the DNA TGTGCCAGCAGACCGACTAGCGGGAGACTTCAAGAGACCCAGTACTTC. It specifies CASRPTSGRLQETQYF.

This clonotype came up a few times. V gene TRBV7-9 combines with J gene TRBJ2-1; TRBD2 matches 11 bases. J gave up 5 bases and V 8 bases, and 11 bases lay outside the gene matches. The CDR3 covers 16 residues. CDR1 and CDR2 (germline): SEHNR, FQNEAQ (reference sequence). The CDR3 loop is CASAPDSGGGNNEQFF. DNA for the CDR3: TGTGCCAGCGCCCCGGATAGCGGGGGGGGAAACAATGAGCAGTTCTTC.